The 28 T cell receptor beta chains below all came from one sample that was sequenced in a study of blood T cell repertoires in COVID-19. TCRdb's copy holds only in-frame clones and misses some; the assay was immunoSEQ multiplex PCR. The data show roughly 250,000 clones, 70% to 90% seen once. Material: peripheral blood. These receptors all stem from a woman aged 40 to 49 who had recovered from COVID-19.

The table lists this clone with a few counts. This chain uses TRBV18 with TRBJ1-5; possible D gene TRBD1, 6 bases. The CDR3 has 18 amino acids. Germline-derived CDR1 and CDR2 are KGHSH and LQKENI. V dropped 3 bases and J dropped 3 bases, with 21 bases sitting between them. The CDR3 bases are TGTGCCAGCTCACCTAAATCCGTACGACAGGAATCCAATCAGCCCCAGCATTTT. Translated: CASSPKSVRQESNQPQHF. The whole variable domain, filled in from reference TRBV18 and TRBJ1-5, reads NAGVMQNPRHLVRRRGQEARLRCSPMKGHSHVYWYRQLPEEGLKFMVYLQKENIIDESGMPKERFSAEFPKEGPSILRIQQVVRGDSAAYFCASSPKSVRQESNQPQHFGDGTRLSIL.

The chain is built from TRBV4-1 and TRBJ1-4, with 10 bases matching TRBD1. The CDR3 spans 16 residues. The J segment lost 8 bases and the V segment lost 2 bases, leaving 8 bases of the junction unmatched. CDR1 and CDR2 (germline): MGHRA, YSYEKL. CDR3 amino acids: CASSQPRTGGEEKLFF. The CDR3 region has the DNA TGCGCCAGCAGCCAACCCCGGACAGGGGGGGAAGAAAAACTGTTTTTT.

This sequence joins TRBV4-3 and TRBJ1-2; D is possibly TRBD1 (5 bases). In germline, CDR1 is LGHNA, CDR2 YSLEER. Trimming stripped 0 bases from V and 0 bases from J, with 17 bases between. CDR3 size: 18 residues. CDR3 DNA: TGCGCCAGCAGCCAAGATTGGGGCGATTGGGAAACTAACTATGGCTACACCTTC. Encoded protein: CASSQDWGDWETNYGYTF.

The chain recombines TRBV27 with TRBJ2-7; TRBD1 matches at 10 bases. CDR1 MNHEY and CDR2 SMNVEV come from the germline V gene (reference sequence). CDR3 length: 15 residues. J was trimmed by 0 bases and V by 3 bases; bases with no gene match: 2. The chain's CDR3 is CASSFRDRGSYEQYF. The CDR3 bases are TGTGCCAGCAGTTTCCGGGACAGGGGCTCCTACGAGCAGTACTTC.

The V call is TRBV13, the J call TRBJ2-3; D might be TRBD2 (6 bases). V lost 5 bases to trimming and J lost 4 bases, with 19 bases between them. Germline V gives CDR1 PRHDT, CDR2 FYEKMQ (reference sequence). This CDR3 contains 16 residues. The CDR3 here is CASSQWTKIEPDTQYF. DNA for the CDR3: TGTGCCAGCAGCCAATGGACTAAGATTGAGCCAGATACGCAGTATTTT.

This CDR3 reads CASSQEAYGGGAGETQYF. CDR3 bases: TGCGCCAGCAGCCAAGAGGCGTACGGCGGGGGGGCCGGAGAGACCCAGTACTTC. The chain is built from TRBV4-1 and TRBJ2-5, with 9 bases aligning to TRBD2. Germline CDR1 is MGHRA and CDR2 is YSYEKL. CDR3 length: 18 residues. V gave up 0 bases and J gave up 4 bases; unmatched junction bases: 12.

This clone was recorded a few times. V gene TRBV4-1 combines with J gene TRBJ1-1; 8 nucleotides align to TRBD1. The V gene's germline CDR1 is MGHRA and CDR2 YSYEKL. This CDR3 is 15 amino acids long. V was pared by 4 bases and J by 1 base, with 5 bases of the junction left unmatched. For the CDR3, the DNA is TGCGCCAGCAGCCCGCGGGGACAGGCGAACACTGAAGCTTTCTTT. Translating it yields CASSPRGQANTEAFF.

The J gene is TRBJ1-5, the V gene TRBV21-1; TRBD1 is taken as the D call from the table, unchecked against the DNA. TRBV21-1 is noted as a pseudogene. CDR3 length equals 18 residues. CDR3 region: CASSKEGRTGRINQPQHF. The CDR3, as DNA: TGTGCCAGCAGCAAAGAAGGGCGGACAGGGAGGATCAATCAGCCCCAGCATTTT.

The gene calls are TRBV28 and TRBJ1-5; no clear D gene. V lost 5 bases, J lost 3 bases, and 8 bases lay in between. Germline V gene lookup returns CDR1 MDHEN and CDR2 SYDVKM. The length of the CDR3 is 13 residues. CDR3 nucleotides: TGTGCCAGCAGTACCGGGAACAATCAGCCCCAGCATTTT. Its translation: CASSTGNNQPQHF.

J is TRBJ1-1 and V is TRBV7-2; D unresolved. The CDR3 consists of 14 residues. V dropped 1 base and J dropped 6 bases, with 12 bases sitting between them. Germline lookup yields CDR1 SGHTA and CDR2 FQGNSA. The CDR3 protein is CASSLVERVAEAFF. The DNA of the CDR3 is TGTGCCAGCAGCTTAGTAGAGAGAGTCGCTGAAGCTTTCTTT. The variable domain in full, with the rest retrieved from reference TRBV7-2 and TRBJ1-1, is GAGVSQSPSNKVTEKGKDVELRCDPISGHTALYWYRQSLGQGLEFLIYFQGNSAPDKSGLPSDRFSAERTGGSVSTLTIQRTQQEDSAVYLCASSLVERVAEAFFGQGTRLTVV.

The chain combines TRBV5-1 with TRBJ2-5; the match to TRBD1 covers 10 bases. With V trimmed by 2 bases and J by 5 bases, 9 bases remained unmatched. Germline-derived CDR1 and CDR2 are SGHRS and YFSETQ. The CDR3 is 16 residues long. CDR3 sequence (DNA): TGCGCCAGCAGCTTAGACCCGGGACAGGGGACGGAGACCCAGTACTTC. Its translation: CASSLDPGQGTETQYF.

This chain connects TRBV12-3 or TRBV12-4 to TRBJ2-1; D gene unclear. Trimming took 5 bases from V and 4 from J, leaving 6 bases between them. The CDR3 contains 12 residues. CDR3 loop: CASSSLYNEQFF. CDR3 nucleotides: TGTGCCAGCAGTAGCCTTTACAATGAGCAGTTCTTC.

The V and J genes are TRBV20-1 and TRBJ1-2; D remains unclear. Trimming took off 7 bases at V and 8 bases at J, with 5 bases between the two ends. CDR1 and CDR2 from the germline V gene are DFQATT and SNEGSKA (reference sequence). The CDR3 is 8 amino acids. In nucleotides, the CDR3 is TGCAGTGATCAAGGCTACACCTTC. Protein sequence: CSDQGYTF.

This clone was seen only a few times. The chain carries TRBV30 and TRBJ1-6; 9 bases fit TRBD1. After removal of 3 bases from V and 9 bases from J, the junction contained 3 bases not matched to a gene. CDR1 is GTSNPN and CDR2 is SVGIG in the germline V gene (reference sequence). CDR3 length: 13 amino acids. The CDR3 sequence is CAWRGQGSSPLHF. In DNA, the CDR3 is TGTGCCTGGAGGGGACAGGGTAGTTCACCCCTCCACTTT.

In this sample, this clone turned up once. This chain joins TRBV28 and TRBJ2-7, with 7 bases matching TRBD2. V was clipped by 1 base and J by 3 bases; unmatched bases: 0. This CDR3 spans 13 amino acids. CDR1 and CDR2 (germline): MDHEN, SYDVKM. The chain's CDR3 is CASSLSGGYEQYF. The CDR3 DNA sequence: TGTGCCAGCAGTTTATCGGGGGGCTACGAGCAGTACTTC.

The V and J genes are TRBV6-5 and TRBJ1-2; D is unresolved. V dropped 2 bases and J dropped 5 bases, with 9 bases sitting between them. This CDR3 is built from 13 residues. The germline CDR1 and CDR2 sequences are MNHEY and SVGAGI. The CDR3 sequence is CASSYPGYYGYTF. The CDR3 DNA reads TGTGCCAGCAGTTACCCGGGGTATTATGGCTACACCTTC.

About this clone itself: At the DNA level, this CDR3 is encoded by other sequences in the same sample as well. The chain's CDR3 is CASSRGSTDTQYF. The CDR3 bases are TGTGCCAGCAGTCGGGGAAGCACAGATACGCAGTATTTT. The chain recombines TRBV12-3 or TRBV12-4 with TRBJ2-3; D is possibly TRBD2 (5 bases). The germline V and J ends were trimmed by 5 bases and 0 bases, with 6 bases remaining between them. The CDR3 is 13 residues long.

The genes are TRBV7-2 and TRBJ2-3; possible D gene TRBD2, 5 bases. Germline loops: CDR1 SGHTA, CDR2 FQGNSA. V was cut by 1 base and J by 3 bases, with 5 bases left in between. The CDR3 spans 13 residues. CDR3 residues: CASSLGTTDTQYF. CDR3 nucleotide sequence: TGTGCCAGCAGCTTAGGGACTACAGATACGCAGTATTTT.

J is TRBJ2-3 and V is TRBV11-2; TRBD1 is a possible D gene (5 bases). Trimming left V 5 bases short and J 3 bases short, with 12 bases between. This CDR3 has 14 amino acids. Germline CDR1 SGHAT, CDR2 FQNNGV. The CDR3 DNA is TGTGCCAGCAGCCTACAGGACCGGACAGATACGCAGTATTTT. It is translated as CASSLQDRTDTQYF.

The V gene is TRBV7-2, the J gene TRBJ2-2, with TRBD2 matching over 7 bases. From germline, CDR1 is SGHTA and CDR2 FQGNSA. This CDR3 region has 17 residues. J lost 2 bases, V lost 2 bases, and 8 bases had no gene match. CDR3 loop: CASSLRGGRFNTGELFF. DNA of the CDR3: TGTGCCAGCAGCTTAAGGGGAGGGCGGTTTAACACCGGGGAGCTGTTTTTT.

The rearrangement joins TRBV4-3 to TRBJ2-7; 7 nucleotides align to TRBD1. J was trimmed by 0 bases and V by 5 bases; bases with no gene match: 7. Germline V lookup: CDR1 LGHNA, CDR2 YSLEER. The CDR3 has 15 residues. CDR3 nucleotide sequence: TGCGCCAGCAGCAGGGGGACAGAGAGCTCCTACGAGCAGTACTTC. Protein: CASSRGTESSYEQYF.

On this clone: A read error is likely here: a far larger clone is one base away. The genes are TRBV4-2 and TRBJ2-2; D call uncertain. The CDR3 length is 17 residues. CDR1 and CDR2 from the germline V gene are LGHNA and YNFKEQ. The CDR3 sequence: CVSSQDEAAANTGELFF. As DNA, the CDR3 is TGTGTCAGCAGCCAAGACGAGGCGGCCGCGAACACCGGGGAGCTGTTTTTT.

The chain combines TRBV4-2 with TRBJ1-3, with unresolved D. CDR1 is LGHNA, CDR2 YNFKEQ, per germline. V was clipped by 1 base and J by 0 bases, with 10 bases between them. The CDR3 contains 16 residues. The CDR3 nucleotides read TGTGCCAGCAGCCAAGGTGAAGGGAGCTCTGGAAACACCATATATTTT. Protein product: CASSQGEGSSGNTIYF.

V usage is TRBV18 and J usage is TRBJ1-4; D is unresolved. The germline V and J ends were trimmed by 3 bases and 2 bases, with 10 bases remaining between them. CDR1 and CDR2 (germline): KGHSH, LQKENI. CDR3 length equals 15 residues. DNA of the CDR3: TGTGCCAGCTCACCTGGGTCCGGGACTAATGAAAAACTGTTTTTT. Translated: CASSPGSGTNEKLFF. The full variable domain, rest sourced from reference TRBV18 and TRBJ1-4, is NAGVMQNPRHLVRRRGQEARLRCSPMKGHSHVYWYRQLPEEGLKFMVYLQKENIIDESGMPKERFSAEFPKEGPSILRIQQVVRGDSAAYFCASSPGSGTNEKLFFGSGTQLSVL.

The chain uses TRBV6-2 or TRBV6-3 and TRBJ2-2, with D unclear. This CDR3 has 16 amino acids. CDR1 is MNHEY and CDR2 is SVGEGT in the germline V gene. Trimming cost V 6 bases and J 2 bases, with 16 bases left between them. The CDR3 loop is CASSANTVLNTGELFF. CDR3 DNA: TGTGCCAGCAGCGCAAATACAGTCCTTAACACCGGGGAGCTGTTTTTT.

The CDR3 spells CASSLTGTGGYEQYF. CDR3 coding DNA: TGTGCCAGCAGTCTAACCGGGACAGGGGGCTACGAGCAGTACTTC. V is TRBV7-8 and J is TRBJ2-7, with 11 nucleotides matching TRBD1. The V and J ends lost 6 bases and 3 bases, in that order; junction bases with no gene match: 7. Germline values: CDR1 SGHVS, CDR2 FQNEAQ. The CDR3 contains 15 residues.

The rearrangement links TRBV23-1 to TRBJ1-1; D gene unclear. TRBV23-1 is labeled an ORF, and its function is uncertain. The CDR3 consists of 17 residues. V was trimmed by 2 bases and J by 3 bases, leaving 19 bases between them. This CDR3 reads CASSQIEPHDFDTEAFF. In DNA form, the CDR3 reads TGCGCCAGCAGTCAAATCGAGCCCCACGACTTCGACACTGAAGCTTTCTTT.

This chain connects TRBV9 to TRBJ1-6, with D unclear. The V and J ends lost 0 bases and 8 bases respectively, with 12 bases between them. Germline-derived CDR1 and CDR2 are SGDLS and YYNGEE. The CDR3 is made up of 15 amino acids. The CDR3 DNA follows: TGTGCCAGCAGCGTAGGCCGGAAGGAGTATTCACCCCTCCACTTT. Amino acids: CASSVGRKEYSPLHF.